The entry that follows covers one T cell receptor beta chain sequence. TCRdb redid the calling of the reads with MiXCR, one entry per CDR3 protein. The sample contains around 740,000 distinct CDR3 sequences, roughly 36% of which appear only once. This sample was included in a study of T cell repertoires in cytomegalovirus infection. The CDR3 spans 15 residues. V lost 0 bases, J lost 4 bases, and 4 bases stayed unmatched. Per the germline V gene, CDR1 is SGHTA and CDR2 is FQGNSA. The chain joins TRBV7-2 to TRBJ2-7; 9 bases line up with TRBD2. The sequenced material came from PBMCs. The clonotype was recovered from a human donor in good health (CMV status not recorded). Some clones in this sample may be carry-over from other donors' samples. Here the CDR3 reads CASSLASGSLYEQYF. The CDR3 nucleotides are TGTGCCAGCAGCTTAGCTAGCGGGAGTCTATACGAGCAGTACTTC.